These T cell receptor beta chains were read from a single sample in a study of T cell responses to AZD1222 COVID-19 vaccine. TCRdb's copy holds only in-frame clones and misses some; the assay was immunoSEQ multiplex PCR. The data show roughly 49,000 clones, with roughly 86% seen just once and 2% to 3% held by the top ten. The sequencing used peripheral blood, collected 28 days after the second AZD1222 dose. These receptors were collected from an adult who received the AZD1222 COVID-19 vaccine. CDR3s include the opening cysteine and the closing phenylalanine or tryptophan. The D gene is left open where the match is weak. For some rows the clone size is stated as once, few or many, or as a class when expanded; others skip it.

clone_size j_call v_call cdr3_length d_call cdr3_aa cdr3_nt
NA TRBJ2-1 TRBV11-3 18 TRBD2 CASSLDSRTSGRYNEQFF TGTGCCAGCAGCTTAGATTCCCGGACTAGCGGCAGGTACAATGAGCAGTTCTTC
NA TRBJ2-7 TRBV29-1 13 NA CPTGRGGTYEQYF TGCCCGACAGGCAGGGGGGGGACCTACGAGCAGTACTTC
NA TRBJ1-2 TRBV5-5 14 NA CASSREGEDYGYTF TGTGCCAGCAGCAGAGAAGGGGAGGACTATGGCTACACCTTC
once TRBJ1-1 TRBV27 13 NA CASSLSGYGEAFF TGTGCCAGCAGTTTGTCCGGGTATGGGGAAGCTTTCTTT
NA TRBJ1-1 TRBV4-1 14 NA CASSQVRGGTEAFF TGCGCCAGCAGCCAAGTCCGAGGGGGGACTGAAGCTTTCTTT
NA TRBJ2-3 TRBV15 14 TRBD1 CATSTGQGGDTQYF TGTGCCACCAGCACAGGACAGGGGGGAGATACGCAGTATTTT
NA TRBJ1-1 TRBV10-2 13 NA CASTLLGVSEAFF TGCGCCAGCACCCTTTTGGGTGTTAGTGAAGCTTTCTTT
NA TRBJ2-3 TRBV13 11 NA CASSLADTQYF TGTGCCAGCAGCTTAGCTGATACGCAGTATTTT
NA TRBJ1-3 TRBV5-1 14 NA CASSSDSSGNTIYF TGCGCCAGCAGCTCCGACAGCTCTGGAAACACCATATATTTT